This T cell receptor beta chain was sequenced during a study of PD-L1 blockade in urothelial cancer. Study-wide background: Patients took up atezolizumab at some point between 2013 and 2014 at 1,200 mg intravenously every 3 weeks. Blood was evaluated 3 weeks (second dose) and 6 weeks after therapy began. Blood samples had a median of approximately 150,000 T cells, 83,000 or so unique TCRs, and clonality about 0.074.

Trimming shortened V by 5 bases and J by 4 bases, and 12 bases separated the two germline ends. CDR1 is MGHDK, CDR2 SYGVNS, per germline. The CDR3 spans 15 residues. Specified time point: peripheral blood 6 weeks after treatment start. Assay used: immunoSEQ multiplex PCR; TCRdb lists only in-frame clones, some missing. There are more than 60,000 clones in the sample; 88% occur only once, and approximately 11% lies in the top ten. This chain uses TRBV25-1 with TRBJ1-6; the D is unclear. This specimen was PBMCs, taken around atezolizumab (anti-PD-L1) treatment. The clonotype was recovered from a man aged 60-69 years with urothelial cancer. The CDR3 DNA is TGTGCCAGCAGTAGCAGACACTCATATAATTCACCCCTCCACTTT. Translating it yields CASSSRHSYNSPLHF.